The 18 T cell receptor beta chains listed next were all sequenced from one sample in a study of T cells in Graves' hyperthyroidism and ophthalmopathy. TCR beta CDR3 regions were amplified from RNA. Carried out on the TCR CDR3, a first-round RT-PCR used the HTBI primer set. TCRdb used MiXCR to reprocess the multiplex PCR reads, holding one entry per CDR3 protein. This sample has 350,000 to 400,000 distinct CDR3 sequences; 18% occur once, and the top ten carry about 38%. Sequencing was done on a sample of blood. These receptors were obtained from a man between 18 and 29 years old with Graves' ophthalmopathy.

In this sample, this clonotype turned up many times. DNA for the CDR3: TGTGCCACCAGCAGGGAGTTACACAGCGACTATGGCTACACCTTC. It translates to CATSRELHSDYGYTF. This chain connects TRBV15 to TRBJ1-2; unclear D gene. The CDR3 has 15 residues. The V and J ends lost 3 bases and 3 bases respectively, with 14 bases between them. Germline-derived CDR1 and CDR2 are LNHNV and YYDKDF (reference sequence).

This clonotype was seen ten or more times. The chain carries TRBV3-1 and TRBJ1-2; a possible D gene is TRBD1 (6 bases). CDR3 length: 14 amino acids. V was shortened by 3 bases and J by 2 bases, with 10 bases between the two germline ends. Germline V lookup: CDR1 LGHDT, CDR2 YNNKEL (reference sequence). The CDR3 is CASSHGQSNYGYTF. DNA of the CDR3: TGTGCCAGCAGCCATGGACAGTCAAACTATGGCTACACCTTC.

J is TRBJ2-5 and V is TRBV20-1; no clear D. CDR3 length: 13 residues. Trimming removed 1 base at V and 3 bases at J, with 9 bases between. Germline values: CDR1 DFQATT, CDR2 SNEGSKA (reference sequence). CDR3 residues: CSARVLIKETQYF. The CDR3 bases are TGCAGTGCTAGAGTTCTAATAAAAGAGACCCAGTACTTC.

This clonotype was seen at least ten times. This chain joins TRBV7-9 and TRBJ2-7, with D tentatively TRBD1 (5 bases). CDR1 is SEHNR, CDR2 FQNEAQ, per germline (reference sequence). Trimming stripped 2 bases from V and 2 bases from J, with 10 bases between. The CDR3 totals 14 residues. In DNA, the CDR3 is TGTGCCAGCAGCTTATCTCACAGGCCCTACGAGCAGTACTTC. Translation gives CASSLSHRPYEQYF.

This chain uses TRBV18 with TRBJ1-6; D is ambiguous. Germline V gene data show CDR1 as KGHSH and CDR2 as LQKENI. The germline V and J ends were trimmed by 1 base and 7 bases, with 5 bases remaining between them. The CDR3 has 13 amino acids. CDR3 in amino acids: CASSPRENSPLHF. As DNA, the CDR3 is TGTGCCAGCTCACCACGGGAGAATTCACCCCTCCACTTT.

This clonotype was picked up many times. This chain links TRBV5-1 with TRBJ2-1; D not certain. There are 11 residues in the CDR3. Trimming took 6 bases from V and 2 from J, leaving 3 bases between them. Germline V gene sequence: CDR1 SGHRS, CDR2 YFSETQ. In DNA, the CDR3 is TGCGCCAGCAAGGCCTACAATGAGCAGTTCTTC. This translates into CASKAYNEQFF.

This clonotype has only a few counts. This sequence may be a read error, since a much larger clone differs from it by one base. V gene TRBV11-2 combines with J gene TRBJ2-5; D is perhaps TRBD2 (6 bases). Trimming stripped 6 bases from V and 4 bases from J, with 24 bases between. CDR3 size: 17 residues. Per germline, CDR1 SGHAT and CDR2 FQNNGV. CDR3 bases: TGTGCCAGCAGGGAGGGTCGCGGGGCTAGGAGATTAGAGACCCAGTACTTC. Translation gives CASREGRGARRLETQYF.

At least ten counts were recorded for this clonotype. This sequence joins TRBV2 and TRBJ1-3; D is unresolved. The germline V gene encodes CDR1 SNHLY and CDR2 FYNNEI. The CDR3 is 11 residues long. Trimming pared 4 bases from V and 7 bases from J, leaving 5 bases between. CDR3 residues: CASSVGNTIYF. The CDR3 DNA sequence: TGTGCCAGCAGTGTTGGGAACACCATATATTTT.

The chain employs TRBV5-4 and TRBJ1-2; TRBD1 aligns across 7 bases. The trim removed 5 bases at V and 6 bases at J, leaving 7 bases unmatched. Germline CDR1 reads SGHNT; CDR2 reads YYREEE (reference sequence). The CDR3 contains 13 residues. The CDR3 DNA sequence: TGTGCCAGCAGAGGTACAGGGGCCGATGGCTACACCTTC. Translating it yields CASRGTGADGYTF.

This clonotype was counted ten times or more. This chain connects TRBV2 to TRBJ1-1; D gene unclear. This CDR3 region has 10 residues. In germline, CDR1 is SNHLY, CDR2 FYNNEI. The V and J ends lost 8 bases and 5 bases respectively, with 6 bases between them. CDR3 sequence: CASVGTEAFF. The CDR3, as DNA: TGTGCCAGCGTTGGTACTGAAGCTTTCTTT.

This clonotype was counted many times. The V call is TRBV7-6, the J call TRBJ2-4; 10 bases are a match to TRBD1. The J segment lost 1 base and the V segment lost 5 bases, leaving 5 bases of the junction unmatched. Looked up from germline, CDR1 is SGHVS and CDR2 is FNYEAQ. The CDR3 loop spans 16 amino acids. The CDR3 nucleotides read TGTGCCAGCAGCCCCGGGACAGGGGAGGCCAAAAACATTCAGTACTTC. Translated, it gives CASSPGTGEAKNIQYF.

This clonotype came up a few times. The CDR3 DNA reads TGTGCCAGCAGCTTAGCGCTAATTCGGGGGGACAAAAACATTCAGTACTTC. Translating gives CASSLALIRGDKNIQYF. The V call is TRBV7-8, the J call TRBJ2-4, with TRBD2 matching over 7 bases. J was trimmed by 3 bases and V by 0 bases; bases with no gene match: 8. The CDR3 covers 17 residues. The germline CDR1 and CDR2 sequences are SGHVS and FQNEAQ.

This chain joins TRBV5-1 and TRBJ1-1, with a tentative D call TRBD1 (5 bases). Trimming took 5 bases from V and 1 from J, leaving 12 bases between them. Per germline, CDR1 SGHRS and CDR2 YFSETQ. The CDR3 consists of 14 residues. The CDR3 loop is CASRAPDTNTEAFF. The CDR3 DNA is TGCGCCAGCAGAGCACCGGACACGAACACTGAAGCTTTCTTT.

CDR3 DNA sequence: TGTGCCAGCAGCCTAATAGGGGGGTCCACCGGGGAGCTGTTTTTT. This gives the protein CASSLIGGSTGELFF. J is TRBJ2-2 and V is TRBV11-2, with D perhaps being TRBD1 or TRBD2 (6 bases each). Trimming shortened V by 5 bases and J by 4 bases, and 14 bases separated the two germline ends. CDR3 length: 15 amino acids. The germline V gene has CDR1 SGHAT and CDR2 FQNNGV.

The chain combines TRBV24-1 with TRBJ2-2, with D uncertain. This CDR3 has 14 amino acids. Germline loops: CDR1 KGHDR, CDR2 SFDVKD. Trimming took 1 base from V and 13 from J, leaving 15 bases between them. The CDR3 region is CATSDFPTNPGLFF. In DNA form, the CDR3 reads TGTGCCACCAGTGATTTCCCCACTAACCCGGGGCTGTTTTTT.

This clonotype has a count of ten or more. CDR3 region: CATSPRGGRPYEQYF. The CDR3 DNA is TGTGCCACCAGCCCGAGGGGGGGGAGACCCTACGAGCAGTACTTC. The chain has TRBV24-1 and TRBJ2-7; tentatively, D is TRBD2 (7 bases). This CDR3 is 15 amino acids long. Trimming stripped 7 bases from V and 2 bases from J, with 17 bases between. Germline V gives CDR1 KGHDR, CDR2 SFDVKD.

The J gene is TRBJ1-1, the V gene TRBV9; 7 nucleotides agree with TRBD1. CDR1 is SGDLS, CDR2 YYNGEE, per germline. The CDR3 totals 15 residues. The trim removed 4 bases at V and 0 bases at J, leaving 6 bases unmatched. This CDR3 reads CASSPQGVMNTEAFF. The CDR3 DNA follows: TGTGCCAGCAGCCCCCAGGGGGTGATGAACACTGAAGCTTTCTTT.

Concerning this clonotype: This may arise from a read error, as a much more abundant clone is one base away. The rearrangement uses TRBV11-2 and TRBJ1-1; D ambiguous. CDR1 is SGHAT, CDR2 FQNNGV, per germline. The length of the CDR3 is 13 residues. The CDR3 region is CASSRRFNTEASF. The CDR3 region has the DNA TGTGCCAGCAGTCGAAGATTTAACACTGAAGCTTCCTTT.